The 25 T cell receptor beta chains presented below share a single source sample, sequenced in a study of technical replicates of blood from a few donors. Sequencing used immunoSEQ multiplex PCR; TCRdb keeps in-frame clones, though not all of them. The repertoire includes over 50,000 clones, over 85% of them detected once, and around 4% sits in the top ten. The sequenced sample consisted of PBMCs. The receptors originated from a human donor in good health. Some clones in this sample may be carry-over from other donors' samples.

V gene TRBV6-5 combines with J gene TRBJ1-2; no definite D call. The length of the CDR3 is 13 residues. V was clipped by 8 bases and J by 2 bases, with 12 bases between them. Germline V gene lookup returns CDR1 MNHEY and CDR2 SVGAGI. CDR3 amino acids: CASLTPGNYGYTF. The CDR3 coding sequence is TGTGCCAGCCTCACGCCAGGAAACTATGGCTACACCTTC.

DNA of the CDR3: TGTGCCACCAGCCCTAGAGTATCAGGGATTAATTCACCCCTCCACTTT. It encodes CATSPRVSGINSPLHF. The chain combines TRBV15 with TRBJ1-6, with a tentative D call TRBD1 (5 bases). Germline V CDR1 and CDR2: LNHNV, YYDKDF (reference sequence). Between the trimmed V and J ends, which lost 5 bases and 6 bases, there was a span of 17 bases. The CDR3 totals 16 residues.

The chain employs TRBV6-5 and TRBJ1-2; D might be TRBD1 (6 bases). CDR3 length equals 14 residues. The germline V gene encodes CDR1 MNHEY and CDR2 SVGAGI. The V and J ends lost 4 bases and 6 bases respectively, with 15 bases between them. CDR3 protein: CASSSTGTRHGYTF. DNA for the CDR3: TGTGCCAGCAGTTCGACAGGCACTCGACATGGCTACACCTTC.

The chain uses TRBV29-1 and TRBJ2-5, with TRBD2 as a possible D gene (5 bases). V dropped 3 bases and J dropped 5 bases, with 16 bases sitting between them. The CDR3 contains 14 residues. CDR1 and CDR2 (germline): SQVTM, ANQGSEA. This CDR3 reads CSVDGRGLGETQYF. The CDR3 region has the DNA TGCAGCGTTGATGGCCGCGGGCTGGGGGAGACCCAGTACTTC.

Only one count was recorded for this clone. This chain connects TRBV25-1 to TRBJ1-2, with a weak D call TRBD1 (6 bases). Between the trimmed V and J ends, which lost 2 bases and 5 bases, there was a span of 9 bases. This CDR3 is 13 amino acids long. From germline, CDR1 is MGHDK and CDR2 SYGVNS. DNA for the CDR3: TGTGCCAGCAGTGAACGTAGGGGGTATGGCTACACCTTC. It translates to CASSERRGYGYTF.

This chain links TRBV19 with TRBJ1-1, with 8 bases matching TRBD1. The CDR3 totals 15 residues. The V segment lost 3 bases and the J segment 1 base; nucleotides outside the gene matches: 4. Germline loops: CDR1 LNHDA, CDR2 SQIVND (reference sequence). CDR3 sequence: CASSIRDRTNTEAFF. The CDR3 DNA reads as TGTGCCAGTAGTATTAGGGACAGGACGAACACTGAAGCTTTCTTT.

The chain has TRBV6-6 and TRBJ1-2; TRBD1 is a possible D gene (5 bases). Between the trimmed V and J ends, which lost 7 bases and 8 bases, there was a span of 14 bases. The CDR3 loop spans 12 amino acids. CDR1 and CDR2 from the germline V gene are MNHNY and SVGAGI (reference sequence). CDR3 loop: CASTTWGEGYTF. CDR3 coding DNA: TGTGCCAGCACTACATGGGGGGAAGGCTACACCTTC.

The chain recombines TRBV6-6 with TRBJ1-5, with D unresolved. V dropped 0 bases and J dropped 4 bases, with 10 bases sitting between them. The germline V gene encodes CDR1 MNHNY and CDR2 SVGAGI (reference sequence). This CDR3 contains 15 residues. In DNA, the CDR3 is TGTGCCAGCAGTTACTCCGGCGCGGGAAATCAGCCCCAGCATTTT. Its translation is CASSYSGAGNQPQHF.

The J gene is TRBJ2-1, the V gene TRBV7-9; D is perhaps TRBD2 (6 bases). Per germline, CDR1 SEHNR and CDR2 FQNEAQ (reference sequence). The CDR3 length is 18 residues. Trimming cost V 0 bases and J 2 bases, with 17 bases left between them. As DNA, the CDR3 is TGTGCCAGCAGCTTAGCGCCTTTGGCGGGAACAGCCTACAATGAGCAGTTCTTC. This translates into CASSLAPLAGTAYNEQFF.

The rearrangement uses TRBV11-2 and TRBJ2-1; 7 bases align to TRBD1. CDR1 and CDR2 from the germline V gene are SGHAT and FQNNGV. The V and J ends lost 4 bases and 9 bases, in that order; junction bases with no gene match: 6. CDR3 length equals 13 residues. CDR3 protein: CASSSDTGVEQFF. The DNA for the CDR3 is TGTGCCAGCAGCTCTGACACAGGGGTTGAGCAGTTCTTC.

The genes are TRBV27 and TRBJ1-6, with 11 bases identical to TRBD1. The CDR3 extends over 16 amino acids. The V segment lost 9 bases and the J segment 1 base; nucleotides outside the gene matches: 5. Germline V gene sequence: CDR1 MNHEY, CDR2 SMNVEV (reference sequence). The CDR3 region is CARGGTGGSYNSPLHF. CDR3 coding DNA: TGTGCCAGAGGGGGGACAGGGGGATCCTATAATTCACCCCTCCACTTT.

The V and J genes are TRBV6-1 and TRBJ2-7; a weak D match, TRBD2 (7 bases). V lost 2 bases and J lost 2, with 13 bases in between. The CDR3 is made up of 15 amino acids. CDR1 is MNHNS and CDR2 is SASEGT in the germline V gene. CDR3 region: CASSEHREGAYEQYF. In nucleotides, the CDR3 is TGTGCCAGCAGTGAACACAGGGAGGGAGCCTACGAGCAGTACTTC.

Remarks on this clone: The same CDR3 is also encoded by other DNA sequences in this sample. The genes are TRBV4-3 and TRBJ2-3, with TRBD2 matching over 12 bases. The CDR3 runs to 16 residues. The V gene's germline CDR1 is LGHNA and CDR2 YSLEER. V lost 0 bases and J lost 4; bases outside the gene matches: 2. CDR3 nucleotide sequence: TGCGCCAGCAGCCAAGACCTAGCGGGGGGGCCAGATACGCAGTATTTT. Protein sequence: CASSQDLAGGPDTQYF.

The CDR3 here is CASSRDNQLAKNIQYF. The CDR3 nucleotides are TGTGCCAGCAGCAGGGACAACCAGCTAGCCAAAAACATTCAGTACTTC. The V call is TRBV7-2, the J call TRBJ2-4, with D possibly being TRBD1 (6 bases). V dropped 5 bases and J dropped 0 bases, with 14 bases sitting between them. The CDR3 length is 16 residues. Germline CDR1 is SGHTA and CDR2 is FQGNSA.

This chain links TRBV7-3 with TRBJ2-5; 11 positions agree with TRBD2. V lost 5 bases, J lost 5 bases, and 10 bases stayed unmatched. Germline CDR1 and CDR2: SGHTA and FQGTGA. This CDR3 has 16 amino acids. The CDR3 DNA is TGTGCCAGCAGCCCGGGGGTAGCGGGGGGGCAGGAGACCCAGTACTTC. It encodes CASSPGVAGGQETQYF.

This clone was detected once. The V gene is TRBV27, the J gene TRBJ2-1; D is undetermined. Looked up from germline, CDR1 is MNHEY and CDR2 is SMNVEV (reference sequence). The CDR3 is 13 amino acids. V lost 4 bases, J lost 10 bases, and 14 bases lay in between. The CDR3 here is CASSYARRVEQFF. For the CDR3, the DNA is TGTGCCAGCAGTTATGCTCGCCGGGTCGAGCAGTTCTTC.

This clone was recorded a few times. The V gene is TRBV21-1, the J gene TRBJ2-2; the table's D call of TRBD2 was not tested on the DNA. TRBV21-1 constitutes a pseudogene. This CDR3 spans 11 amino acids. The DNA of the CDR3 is TGTGCCAGCAGCACTGCCGGGGAGCTGTTTTTT. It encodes CASSTAGELFF.

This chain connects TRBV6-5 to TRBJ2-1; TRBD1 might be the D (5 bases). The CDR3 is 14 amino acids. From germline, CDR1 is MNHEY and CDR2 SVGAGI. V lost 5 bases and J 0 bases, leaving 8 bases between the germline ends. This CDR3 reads CASSRQSSYNEQFF. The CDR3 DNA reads TGTGCCAGCAGTAGACAGAGCTCCTACAATGAGCAGTTCTTC.

The CDR3 coding sequence is TGTGCCAGCTCACCCGGACAGGGTAGCGGGGCCAACGTCCTGACTTTC. Encoded protein: CASSPGQGSGANVLTF. This chain joins TRBV18 and TRBJ2-6; TRBD1 matches at 8 bases. Germline-derived CDR1 and CDR2 are KGHSH and LQKENI. The CDR3 spans 16 residues. V was pared by 3 bases and J by 4 bases, with 5 bases of the junction left unmatched.

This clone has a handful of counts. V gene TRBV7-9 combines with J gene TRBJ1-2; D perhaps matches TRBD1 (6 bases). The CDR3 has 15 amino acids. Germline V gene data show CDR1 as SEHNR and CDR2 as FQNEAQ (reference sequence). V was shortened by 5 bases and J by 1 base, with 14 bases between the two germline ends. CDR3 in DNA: TGTGCCAGCAGCCCTTGGACAGCGAGTAACTATGGCTACACCTTC. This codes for CASSPWTASNYGYTF.

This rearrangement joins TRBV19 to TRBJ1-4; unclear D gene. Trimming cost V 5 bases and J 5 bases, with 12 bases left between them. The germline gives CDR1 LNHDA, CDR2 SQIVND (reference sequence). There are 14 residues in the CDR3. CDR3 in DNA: TGTGCCAGTAGTTGGCGGCTCTCAAATGAAAAACTGTTTTTT. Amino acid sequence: CASSWRLSNEKLFF.

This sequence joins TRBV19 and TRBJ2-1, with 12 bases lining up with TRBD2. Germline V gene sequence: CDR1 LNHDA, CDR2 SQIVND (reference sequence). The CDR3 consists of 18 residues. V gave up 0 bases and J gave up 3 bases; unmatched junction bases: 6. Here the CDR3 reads CASSIDRSSGRDYNEQFF. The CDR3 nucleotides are TGTGCCAGTAGTATAGATAGGTCTAGCGGGAGGGACTACAATGAGCAGTTCTTC.

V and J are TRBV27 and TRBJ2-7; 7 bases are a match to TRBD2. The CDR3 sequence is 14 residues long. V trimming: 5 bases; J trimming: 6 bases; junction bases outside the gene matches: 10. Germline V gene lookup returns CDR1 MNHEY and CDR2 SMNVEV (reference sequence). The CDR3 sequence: CASSQETSFGEQYF. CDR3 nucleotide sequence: TGTGCCAGCAGTCAGGAGACTAGCTTCGGCGAGCAGTACTTC.

The CDR3 DNA is TGTGCCAGCAGCCCCCTTAAAAGACTAGCGGGGACCTACAATGAGCAGTTCTTC. Its protein is CASSPLKRLAGTYNEQFF. The chain is built from TRBV9 and TRBJ2-1, with 11 bases lining up with TRBD2. In germline, CDR1 is SGDLS, CDR2 YYNGEE. This CDR3 region has 18 residues. Losses at the gene ends were 4 bases for V and 2 bases for J; bases not matched to a gene: 11.

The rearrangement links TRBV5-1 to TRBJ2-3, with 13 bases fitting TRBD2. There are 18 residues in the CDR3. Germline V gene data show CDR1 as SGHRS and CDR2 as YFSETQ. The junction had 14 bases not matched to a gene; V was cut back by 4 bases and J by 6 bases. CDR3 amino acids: CASSPGLAGVRPADTQYF. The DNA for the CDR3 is TGCGCCAGCAGCCCCGGACTAGCGGGAGTCAGACCTGCGGATACGCAGTATTTT.